The entry that follows covers one T cell receptor (beta chain) sequence. Its antigen is unidentified. CDR3 length equals 13 residues. CDR1 is SGHVS and CDR2 is FNYEAQ in the germline V gene. V lost 1 base to trimming and J lost 3 bases, with 7 bases between them. TCRdb's table, derived via immunoSEQ multiplex PCR, lists solely in-frame clones and lacks some. The sample has approximately 1.9 million clones; around 95% are singletons. This sample is drawn from a study of shared clonotypes between healthy human individuals. Findings and caveats of the study: Relative to their counterparts shared across all four donors, non-shared clonotypes exhibited diminished generation probabilities.

Naive CD8 cells, CD45RO-negative and positively selected for CCR7, excluded terminally differentiated effector memory CD45RA+ cells. This chain joins TRBV7-6 and TRBJ2-7, with D unresolved. This receptor was identified in a man between 18 and 29 years old in good health. Some clones in this sample may be carry-over from other donors' samples. Sequenced material: naive CD8+ T cells from PBMCs. CDR3 bases: TGTGCCAGCAGCTTAGAACGGCACTACGAGCAGTACTTC. Translated, it gives CASSLERHYEQYF.